What follows are 9 T cell receptor beta chains derived from one specimen sequenced in a study of beta chain features in type 1 diabetes. The authors reverse transcribed all of the isolated RNA, so sequencing captured expressed TCRB transcripts. Data came from immunoSEQ multiplex PCR; TCRdb stores just in-frame clones and leaves some out. The sample holds roughly 450,000 clones; approximately 15% are singletons and the top ten take about 0.04%. The sample taken for sequencing was naive CD4+ T cells from blood. These receptor sequences come from a man aged 30 to 45 in good health.

The J gene is TRBJ1-2, the V gene TRBV9; D is ambiguous. Germline lookup yields CDR1 SGDLS and CDR2 YYNGEE. This CDR3 is 14 amino acids long. V lost 0 bases and J lost 2, with 8 bases in between. The DNA for the CDR3 is TGTGCCAGCAGCGTAGATCTCTCCAACTATGGCTACACCTTC. Protein: CASSVDLSNYGYTF.

This clone was recorded a few times. This sequence joins TRBV27 and TRBJ2-3, with D uncertain. This CDR3 comprises 17 residues. V was pared by 0 bases and J by 0 bases, with 13 bases between. Germline V gene data show CDR1 as MNHEY and CDR2 as SMNVEV (reference sequence). CDR3 bases: TGTGCCAGCAGTTTATCAATTGGTAGGCTTAGCACAGATACGCAGTATTTT. Its translation is CASSLSIGRLSTDTQYF.

This clone has just a few counts. The chain carries TRBV11-2 and TRBJ2-3; the match to TRBD2 covers 7 bases. Germline V gene sequence: CDR1 SGHAT, CDR2 FQNNGV. With V trimmed by 5 bases and J by 6 bases, 17 bases remained unmatched. CDR3 size: 17 residues. CDR3 in amino acids: CASSRLLTSVLTDTQYF. Written as DNA, the CDR3 is TGTGCCAGCAGCCGCCTACTCACTAGCGTACTCACGGATACGCAGTATTTT.

This clone was observed a few times. V usage is TRBV9 and J usage is TRBJ1-1, with TRBD1 identical over 9 bases. Germline V gene lookup returns CDR1 SGDLS and CDR2 YYNGEE. This CDR3 region has 16 residues. Germline trimming cut 4 bases from V and 0 bases from J; bases unmatched to any gene: 7. CDR3: CASSPRTGAMNTEAFF. CDR3 nucleotide sequence: TGTGCCAGCAGCCCTAGGACAGGGGCCATGAACACTGAAGCTTTCTTT.

This clone was counted between two and nine times. The chain links TRBV6-5 to TRBJ2-4; D call uncertain. The CDR3 is 15 residues long. Deletions cut 1 base from V and 4 bases from J, with 11 bases between. Germline lookup yields CDR1 MNHEY and CDR2 SVGAGI. CDR3 residues: CASSYWGLGKNIQYF. The CDR3 nucleotides read TGTGCCAGCAGTTACTGGGGTCTGGGGAAAAACATTCAGTACTTC.

This clone has just a few counts. The DNA for the CDR3 is TGTGCCAGCAGTGTGGGGACCCTCGATCAGCCCCAGCATTTT. Translation: CASSVGTLDQPQHF. The chain combines TRBV2 with TRBJ1-5; maybe TRBD1 (5 bases). CDR1 and CDR2 from the germline V gene are SNHLY and FYNNEI. The V end lost 4 bases, the J end lost 5 bases, and 12 bases lay between the germline ends. This CDR3 spans 14 amino acids.

The gene calls are TRBV14 and TRBJ2-5, with D perhaps being TRBD1 or TRBD2 (5 bases each). Trimming removed 1 base at V and 2 bases at J, with 11 bases between. The CDR3 loop spans 15 amino acids. From germline, CDR1 is SGHDN and CDR2 FVKESK. The CDR3 DNA is TGTGCCAGCAGCCAAGGGGGGATAGGACAAGAGACCCAGTACTTC. Its translation is CASSQGGIGQETQYF.

In its sample, this clone was seen many times. The genes are TRBV29-1 and TRBJ2-1; 7 bases match TRBD1. V gave up 4 bases and J gave up 4 bases; unmatched junction bases: 7. The CDR3 contains 14 residues. CDR1 SQVTM and CDR2 ANQGSEA come from the germline V gene. This CDR3 is CSVVTGVLYNEQFF. The CDR3 coding sequence is TGCAGCGTTGTAACAGGGGTCTTATACAATGAGCAGTTCTTC.

This clone was seen more than once but under ten times. V gene TRBV6-1 combines with J gene TRBJ2-7, with a possible D match to TRBD2 (6 bases). Germline CDR1 is MNHNS and CDR2 is SASEGT. The V end was cut by 5 bases, the J end by 8 bases, with 16 bases between. The CDR3 extends over 13 amino acids. CDR3 region: CASSTRRDSKQYV. Here the CDR3 DNA reads TGTGCCAGCAGTACGCGCCGGGACTCTAAGCAGTACGTC.